The 8 T cell receptor beta chains in this list originate from one sample, sequenced in a study of early T cells in non-severe SARS-CoV-2 infection. One entry per CDR3 protein results from TCRdb running MiXCR on the 5' RACE reads. The sample includes about 92,000 distinct CDR3 sequences, approximately 14% of them seen just once. The specimen was whole blood. These receptors were obtained from an adult who was a healthcare worker with PCR-confirmed SARS-CoV-2 infection or an uninfected control (not recorded which).

This clonotype occurred a few times. This chain joins TRBV6-5 and TRBJ2-5; D might be TRBD1 (6 bases). Trimming removed 6 bases from V and 4 bases from J, with 18 bases in between. Germline assignment: CDR1 MNHEY and CDR2 SVGAGI. This CDR3 region has 15 residues. This CDR3 reads CASSRQIQGLETQYF. The CDR3 coding sequence is TGTGCCAGCAGCCGACAAATTCAGGGGTTAGAGACCCAGTACTTC.

The genes are TRBV6-2 or TRBV6-3 and TRBJ1-1; 9 nucleotides line up with TRBD1. The CDR3 consists of 12 residues. Germline CDR1 and CDR2: MNHEY and SVGEGT. The trim removed 8 bases at V and 4 bases at J, leaving 2 bases unmatched. CDR3 nucleotides: TGTGCCAGCGGACAGGGGACCACTGAAGCTTTCTTT. It encodes CASGQGTTEAFF.

This clonotype was found many times. V gene TRBV7-6 combines with J gene TRBJ2-2; D possibly corresponds to TRBD2 (5 bases). V lost 5 bases, J lost 3 bases, and 10 bases lay in between. In germline, CDR1 is SGHVS, CDR2 FNYEAQ. CDR3 size: 14 residues. The CDR3 nucleotides read TGTGCCAGCAGCCGGACTGAATACACCGGGGAGCTGTTTTTT. Translation gives CASSRTEYTGELFF.

This clonotype was recorded at least ten times. The gene calls are TRBV5-6 and TRBJ2-3; D not resolved. This CDR3 spans 11 amino acids. Trimming shortened V by 1 base and J by 6 bases, and 3 bases separated the two germline ends. CDR1 SGHDT and CDR2 YYEEEE come from the germline V gene. CDR3 in amino acids: CASSLSDTQYF. The DNA of the CDR3 is TGTGCCAGCAGCTTGTCCGATACGCAGTATTTT.

The chain uses TRBV21-1 and TRBJ1-2; the table's D call TRBD1 went unverified against the DNA. TRBV21-1 is labeled a pseudogene. This CDR3 has 14 amino acids. This chain's CDR3 is CASSRGTANYGYTF. CDR3 nucleotide sequence: TGTGCCAGCAGCAGAGGGACAGCGAACTATGGCTACACCTTC.

This clonotype was observed a few times. This chain uses TRBV20-1 with TRBJ2-7; D gene uncertain. Germline V gene lookup returns CDR1 DFQATT and CDR2 SNEGSKA (reference sequence). The CDR3 covers 14 residues. Between the trimmed V and J ends, which lost 1 base and 4 bases, there was a span of 14 bases. The CDR3 DNA reads as TGCAGTGCTAGAGGGGGTGATTTCGAGTACGAGCAGTACTTC. Its translation: CSARGGDFEYEQYF.

V is TRBV28 and J is TRBJ2-4; 7 bases map to TRBD1. The CDR3 covers 16 residues. V shed 5 bases, J shed 1 base, and the junction held 8 bases outside the gene matches. Per the germline V gene, CDR1 is MDHEN and CDR2 is SYDVKM. The CDR3 spells CASSLPTGSAKNIQYF. The CDR3 nucleotides read TGTGCCAGCAGTCTCCCGACAGGGTCTGCCAAAAACATTCAGTACTTC.

This clonotype was counted a few times. The chain carries TRBV18 and TRBJ2-1; 10 positions agree with TRBD2. After removal of 3 bases from V and 5 bases from J, the junction contained 13 bases not matched to a gene. Germline V lookup: CDR1 KGHSH, CDR2 LQKENI. The CDR3 spans 18 residues. The CDR3 DNA follows: TGTGCCAGCTCACCCACCTGGGGAGGGACTAGCGAGGACAATGAGCAGTTCTTC. Its translation: CASSPTWGGTSEDNEQFF.